A single sample is the source of the 28 T cell receptor beta chains below, sequenced in a study of radiation and T cells in renal cell carcinoma. TCRdb keeps only in-frame clones here, not all; method: immunoSEQ multiplex PCR. Here the sample spans more than 150,000 clones, roughly 90% being singletons. Sample time point: blood 2 weeks post-SBRT. Stated treatment: 15 Gy SBRT to primary tumor, nephrectomy 4 weeks later. Sequences were derived from blood, sampled from a patient whose treatment included radiotherapy and nephrectomy. These TCRs come from a woman between 45 and 60 years old with renal cell carcinoma.

The chain carries TRBV5-6 and TRBJ2-4; 7 bases align to TRBD1. The CDR3 is 17 amino acids. Germline V gene data show CDR1 as SGHDT and CDR2 as YYEEEE. V lost 0 bases to trimming and J lost 2 bases; unmatched junction nucleotides: 8. The CDR3 region has the DNA TGTGCCAGCAGCTTGGGTTGGGCAGGGGGATCCAAAAACATTCAGTACTTC. It yields the protein CASSLGWAGGSKNIQYF.

The count of this clone is one. The rearrangement links TRBV21-1 to TRBJ1-3. TRBV21-1 is flagged as a pseudogene. The CDR3 runs to 16 residues. The CDR3 DNA reads TGTGCCAGCAGCAACTTAAAAGGGAACTCTGGAAACACCATATATTTT. Translated: CASSNLKGNSGNTIYF.

This clone came up once. This chain uses TRBV18 with TRBJ2-6; 8 nucleotides match TRBD1. The CDR3 has 18 amino acids. With 5 bases clipped from V and 1 base from J, the junction kept 10 bases outside the gene matches. CDR1 and CDR2 from the germline V gene are KGHSH and LQKENI. CDR3 loop: CASSTLDRALSGANVLTF. In nucleotides, the CDR3 is TGTGCCAGCTCAACGTTGGACAGGGCTTTATCTGGGGCCAACGTCCTGACTTTC.

The chain links TRBV11-3 to TRBJ2-2, with 7 bases matching TRBD1. The V segment lost 8 bases and the J segment 0 bases; nucleotides outside the gene matches: 6. CDR3 size: 15 residues. Germline V gives CDR1 SGHNT, CDR2 YENEEA. The CDR3 sequence: CASSPGQPNTGELFF. CDR3 coding DNA: TGTGCCAGCTCCCCGGGACAGCCGAACACCGGGGAGCTGTTTTTT.

The chain is built from TRBV10-2 and TRBJ1-5; perhaps TRBD1 as D (6 bases). The CDR3 sequence is 15 residues long. The V end was cut by 8 bases, the J end by 1 base, with 15 bases between. Germline V gives CDR1 WSHSY, CDR2 SAAADI. CDR3 coding DNA: TGCGCCAGCCGAGGGGGGGCTTGGAGCAATCAGCCCCAGCATTTT. Translation: CASRGGAWSNQPQHF.

This clone was picked up one time. This rearrangement joins TRBV27 to TRBJ1-4, with a possible D match to TRBD1 (6 bases). Trimming left V 4 bases short and J 7 bases short, with 22 bases between. The germline V gene encodes CDR1 MNHEY and CDR2 SMNVEV (reference sequence). The CDR3 is made up of 17 amino acids. The CDR3 sequence is CASSYRKGGGGGEKLFF. Written as DNA, the CDR3 is TGTGCCAGCAGTTACCGAAAAGGTGGGGGCGGCGGTGAAAAACTGTTTTTT.

The chain combines TRBV19 with TRBJ1-2, with a tentative D call TRBD1 (5 bases). Looked up from germline, CDR1 is LNHDA and CDR2 is SQIVND (reference sequence). V gave up 4 bases and J gave up 5 bases, with 8 bases separating them. This CDR3 is built from 12 residues. The CDR3 protein is CASSTTGYGYTF. The CDR3 nucleotides are TGTGCCAGTAGTACTACAGGTTATGGCTACACCTTC. The full variable domain, completed using reference TRBV19 and TRBJ1-2, is DGGITQSPKYLFRKEGQNVTLSCEQNLNHDAMYWYRQDPGQGLRLIYYSQIVNDFQKGDIAEGYSVSREKKESFPLTVTSAQKNPTAFYLCASSTTGYGYTFGSGTRLTVV.

As concerns this clone: The junction departs from germline at one end; a sequencing error may be responsible. This rearrangement joins TRBV20-1 to TRBJ2-5; 10 bases align to TRBD2. The CDR3 covers 11 residues. Germline-derived CDR1 and CDR2 are DFQATT and SNEGSKA (reference sequence). The DNA of the CDR3 is TGCAGTGCTAGTGGCGTAGCGGGGGGCCACTTC. It codes for CSASGVAGGHF.

The gene calls are TRBV7-9 and TRBJ2-7; 8 nucleotides match TRBD1. Unmatched junction bases numbered 9, after V lost 11 bases and J lost 3 bases. The germline V gene has CDR1 SEHNR and CDR2 FQNEAQ (reference sequence). This CDR3 has 13 amino acids. In nucleotides, the CDR3 is TGTGCCTCAAGAGGACAGGGATACTACGAGCAGTACTTC. This sequence encodes CASRGQGYYEQYF.

The chain uses TRBV25-1 and TRBJ2-1, with no clear D. CDR3 size: 13 residues. The germline gives CDR1 MGHDK, CDR2 SYGVNS. Trimming took off 2 bases at V and 7 bases at J, with 9 bases between the two ends. The CDR3 DNA follows: TGTGCCAGCAGTGAAGCCCCCTGGAATGAGCAGTTCTTC. Translating it yields CASSEAPWNEQFF.

The chain uses TRBV6-6 and TRBJ1-1; 8 bases match TRBD1. This CDR3 has 15 residues. Germline V lookup: CDR1 MNHNY, CDR2 SVGAGI (reference sequence). J lost 4 bases, V lost 2 bases, and 6 bases had no gene match. CDR3 DNA: TGTGCCAGCAGTTACCCGGACAGGGCTGTCACTGAAGCTTTCTTT. As protein: CASSYPDRAVTEAFF.

V and J are TRBV2 and TRBJ2-2; TRBD1 matches 12 bases. J was trimmed by 5 bases and V by 0 bases; bases with no gene match: 4. The length of the CDR3 is 17 residues. The V gene's germline CDR1 is SNHLY and CDR2 FYNNEI. CDR3 DNA: TGTGCCAGCAGTGAAGCGCCGGGACAGGGGGCGACCGGGGAGCTGTTTTTT. This sequence encodes CASSEAPGQGATGELFF.

V is TRBV2 and J is TRBJ2-7, with TRBD2 matching 9 bases. Germline trimming cut 6 bases from V and 6 bases from J; bases unmatched to any gene: 15. Germline CDR1 reads SNHLY; CDR2 reads FYNNEI. The CDR3 extends over 16 amino acids. The CDR3 nucleotides are TGTGCCAGCAGGGGACGACAACTAGCGGGTCCCAGCGAGCAGTACTTC. Amino acids: CASRGRQLAGPSEQYF.

This chain connects TRBV19 to TRBJ1-5; unclear D gene. Trimming shortened V by 1 base and J by 7 bases, and 14 bases separated the two germline ends. CDR3 length: 15 residues. The germline V gene encodes CDR1 LNHDA and CDR2 SQIVND (reference sequence). CDR3 nucleotide sequence: TGTGCCAGTAGTATAGTTCTGGGAGGGCGGCAGCCCCAGCATTTT. It encodes CASSIVLGGRQPQHF.

This chain uses TRBV19 with TRBJ2-1; the D gene is possibly TRBD2 (7 bases). Germline CDR1 is LNHDA and CDR2 is SQIVND (reference sequence). Trimming left V 6 bases short and J 7 bases short, with 22 bases between. The CDR3 runs 16 residues. DNA for the CDR3: TGTGCCAGTAGGGGGGAGGGCAGGGGATGGAATAATGAGCAGTTCTTC. Protein product: CASRGEGRGWNNEQFF.

This clone came up a few times. The CDR3 protein is CASSLGTATNTEAFF. As DNA, the CDR3 is TGCGCCAGCAGCTTGGGAACAGCCACCAACACTGAAGCTTTCTTT. The gene calls are TRBV5-1 and TRBJ1-1; D ambiguous. This CDR3 has 15 amino acids. Germline lookup yields CDR1 SGHRS and CDR2 YFSETQ. V shed 0 bases and J shed 2 bases, with 11 bases lying between them.

This chain connects TRBV9 to TRBJ2-1, with TRBD2 matching 8 bases. Germline V gene sequence: CDR1 SGDLS, CDR2 YYNGEE. Unmatched junction bases numbered 8, after V lost 1 base and J lost 8 bases. The CDR3 contains 15 residues. The CDR3 DNA follows: TGTGCCAGCAGCGTATCAGCGGGGGCCAGGGATGAGCAGTTCTTC. This gives the protein CASSVSAGARDEQFF.

The chain links TRBV4-1 to TRBJ1-4; TRBD1 matches 8 bases. Germline V CDR1 and CDR2: MGHRA, YSYEKL. The CDR3 has 15 residues. Trimming at V came to 0 bases and at J to 4 bases, leaving 1 base not matched to a gene. CDR3 residues: CASSQEDRDNEKLFF. The CDR3 nucleotides are TGCGCCAGCAGCCAAGAGGACAGGGATAATGAAAAACTGTTTTTT.

The V and J genes are TRBV2 and TRBJ2-2; a possible D gene is TRBD1 (6 bases). Per germline, CDR1 SNHLY and CDR2 FYNNEI. The CDR3 runs to 15 residues. V gave up 5 bases and J gave up 0 bases, with 10 bases separating them. The DNA of the CDR3 is TGTGCCAGCAGTCTACAGGGAGCGAACACCGGGGAGCTGTTTTTT. Amino acids: CASSLQGANTGELFF.

CDR3 bases: TGCAGCGTTAAGGAGACAGGGACGGCCGGGGAGCTGTTTTTT. This codes for CSVKETGTAGELFF. The rearrangement links TRBV29-1 to TRBJ2-2; 7 nucleotides agree with TRBD1. The CDR3 extends over 14 amino acids. Germline trimming cut 5 bases from V and 6 bases from J; bases unmatched to any gene: 9. CDR1 is SQVTM and CDR2 is ANQGSEA in the germline V gene.

This chain joins TRBV10-3 and TRBJ2-7, with D perhaps given as TRBD1 or TRBD2 (7 bases each). The V end was cut by 2 bases, the J end by 3 bases, with 17 bases between. The V gene's germline CDR1 is ENHRY and CDR2 SYGVKD. CDR3 length: 16 residues. Here the CDR3 DNA reads TGTGCCATCAGTGAGCCCGGGTCAGGGGGGGACTACGAGCAGTACTTC. Protein sequence: CAISEPGSGGDYEQYF.

The chain combines TRBV9 with TRBJ1-2, with D unclear. This CDR3 has 12 residues. Germline loops: CDR1 SGDLS, CDR2 YYNGEE. The V end was cut by 4 bases, the J end by 3 bases, with 7 bases between. In DNA, the CDR3 is TGTGCCAGCAGCCCCTCGGACTATGGCTACACCTTC. Its translation: CASSPSDYGYTF.

This chain links TRBV5-1 with TRBJ2-2; D assignment may be TRBD1 or TRBD2 (5 bases each). V was clipped by 5 bases and J by 5 bases, with 10 bases between them. Germline CDR1 reads SGHRS; CDR2 reads YFSETQ. The CDR3 length is 13 residues. CDR3 DNA sequence: TGCGCCAGCAGGGGACCAGCGACCGGGGAGCTGTTTTTT. The encoded protein is CASRGPATGELFF.

V usage is TRBV18 and J usage is TRBJ2-3, with unresolved D. V lost 5 bases and J 0 bases, leaving 3 bases between the germline ends. The germline V gene encodes CDR1 KGHSH and CDR2 LQKENI. The CDR3 consists of 12 residues. The CDR3 region has the DNA TGTGCCAGCTCATCCAGCACAGATACGCAGTATTTT. Translated: CASSSSTDTQYF.

This clone was seen only once. V and J are TRBV25-1 and TRBJ1-4, with 7 bases that match TRBD1. The CDR3 is 15 amino acids. CDR1 is MGHDK, CDR2 SYGVNS, per germline. The V gene end was trimmed by 5 bases and the J gene end by 9 bases; junction bases not matched to a gene: 12. CDR3 protein: CASSPQAGGRQKLFF. In nucleotides, the CDR3 is TGTGCCAGCAGTCCGCAAGCAGGGGGGAGGCAAAAACTGTTTTTT.

This clone turned up a few times. The chain employs TRBV7-2 and TRBJ1-2; TRBD1 matches at 8 bases. The V gene's germline CDR1 is SGHTA and CDR2 FQGNSA. V trimming: 3 bases; J trimming: 7 bases; junction bases outside the gene matches: 13. The CDR3 sequence is 16 residues long. The CDR3 protein is CASSFNRDRLGSGYTF. For the CDR3, the DNA is TGTGCCAGCAGCTTCAACCGGGACAGGCTGGGATCTGGCTACACCTTC.

The V call is TRBV2, the J call TRBJ2-1; D may be TRBD2 (6 bases). V lost 1 base to trimming and J lost 15 bases, with 10 bases between them. CDR3 length: 11 amino acids. The germline CDR1 and CDR2 sequences are SNHLY and FYNNEI. The CDR3 sequence is CASSEEGRRFF. For the CDR3, the DNA is TGTGCCAGCAGTGAAGAGGGGAGGCGGTTCTTC.

This clone appeared a single time. J is TRBJ2-5 and V is TRBV7-5; the table assigns TRBD2, which was not confirmed against the DNA. TRBV7-5 is flagged as a pseudogene. The CDR3 length is 14 residues. CDR3 region: CARRRKSPQETQYF. The CDR3 DNA sequence: TGTGCCAGAAGGAGGAAGAGCCCCCAAGAGACCCAGTACTTC.